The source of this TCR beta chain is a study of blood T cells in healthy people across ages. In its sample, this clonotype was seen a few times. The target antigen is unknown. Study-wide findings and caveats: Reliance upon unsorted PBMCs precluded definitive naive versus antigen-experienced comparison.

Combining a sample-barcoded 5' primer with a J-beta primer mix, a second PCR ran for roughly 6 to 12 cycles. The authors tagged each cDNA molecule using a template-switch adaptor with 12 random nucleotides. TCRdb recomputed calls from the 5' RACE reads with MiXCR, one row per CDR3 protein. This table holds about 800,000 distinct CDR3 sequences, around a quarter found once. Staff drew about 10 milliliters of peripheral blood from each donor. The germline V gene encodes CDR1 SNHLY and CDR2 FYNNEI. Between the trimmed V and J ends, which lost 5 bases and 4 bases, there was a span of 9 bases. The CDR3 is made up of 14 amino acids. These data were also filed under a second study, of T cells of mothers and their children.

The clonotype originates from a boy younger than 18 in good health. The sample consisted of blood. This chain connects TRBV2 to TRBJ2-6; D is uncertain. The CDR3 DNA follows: TGTGCCAGCAGTCGTGGGAAAGGGGCCAACGTCCTGACTTTC. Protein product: CASSRGKGANVLTF.